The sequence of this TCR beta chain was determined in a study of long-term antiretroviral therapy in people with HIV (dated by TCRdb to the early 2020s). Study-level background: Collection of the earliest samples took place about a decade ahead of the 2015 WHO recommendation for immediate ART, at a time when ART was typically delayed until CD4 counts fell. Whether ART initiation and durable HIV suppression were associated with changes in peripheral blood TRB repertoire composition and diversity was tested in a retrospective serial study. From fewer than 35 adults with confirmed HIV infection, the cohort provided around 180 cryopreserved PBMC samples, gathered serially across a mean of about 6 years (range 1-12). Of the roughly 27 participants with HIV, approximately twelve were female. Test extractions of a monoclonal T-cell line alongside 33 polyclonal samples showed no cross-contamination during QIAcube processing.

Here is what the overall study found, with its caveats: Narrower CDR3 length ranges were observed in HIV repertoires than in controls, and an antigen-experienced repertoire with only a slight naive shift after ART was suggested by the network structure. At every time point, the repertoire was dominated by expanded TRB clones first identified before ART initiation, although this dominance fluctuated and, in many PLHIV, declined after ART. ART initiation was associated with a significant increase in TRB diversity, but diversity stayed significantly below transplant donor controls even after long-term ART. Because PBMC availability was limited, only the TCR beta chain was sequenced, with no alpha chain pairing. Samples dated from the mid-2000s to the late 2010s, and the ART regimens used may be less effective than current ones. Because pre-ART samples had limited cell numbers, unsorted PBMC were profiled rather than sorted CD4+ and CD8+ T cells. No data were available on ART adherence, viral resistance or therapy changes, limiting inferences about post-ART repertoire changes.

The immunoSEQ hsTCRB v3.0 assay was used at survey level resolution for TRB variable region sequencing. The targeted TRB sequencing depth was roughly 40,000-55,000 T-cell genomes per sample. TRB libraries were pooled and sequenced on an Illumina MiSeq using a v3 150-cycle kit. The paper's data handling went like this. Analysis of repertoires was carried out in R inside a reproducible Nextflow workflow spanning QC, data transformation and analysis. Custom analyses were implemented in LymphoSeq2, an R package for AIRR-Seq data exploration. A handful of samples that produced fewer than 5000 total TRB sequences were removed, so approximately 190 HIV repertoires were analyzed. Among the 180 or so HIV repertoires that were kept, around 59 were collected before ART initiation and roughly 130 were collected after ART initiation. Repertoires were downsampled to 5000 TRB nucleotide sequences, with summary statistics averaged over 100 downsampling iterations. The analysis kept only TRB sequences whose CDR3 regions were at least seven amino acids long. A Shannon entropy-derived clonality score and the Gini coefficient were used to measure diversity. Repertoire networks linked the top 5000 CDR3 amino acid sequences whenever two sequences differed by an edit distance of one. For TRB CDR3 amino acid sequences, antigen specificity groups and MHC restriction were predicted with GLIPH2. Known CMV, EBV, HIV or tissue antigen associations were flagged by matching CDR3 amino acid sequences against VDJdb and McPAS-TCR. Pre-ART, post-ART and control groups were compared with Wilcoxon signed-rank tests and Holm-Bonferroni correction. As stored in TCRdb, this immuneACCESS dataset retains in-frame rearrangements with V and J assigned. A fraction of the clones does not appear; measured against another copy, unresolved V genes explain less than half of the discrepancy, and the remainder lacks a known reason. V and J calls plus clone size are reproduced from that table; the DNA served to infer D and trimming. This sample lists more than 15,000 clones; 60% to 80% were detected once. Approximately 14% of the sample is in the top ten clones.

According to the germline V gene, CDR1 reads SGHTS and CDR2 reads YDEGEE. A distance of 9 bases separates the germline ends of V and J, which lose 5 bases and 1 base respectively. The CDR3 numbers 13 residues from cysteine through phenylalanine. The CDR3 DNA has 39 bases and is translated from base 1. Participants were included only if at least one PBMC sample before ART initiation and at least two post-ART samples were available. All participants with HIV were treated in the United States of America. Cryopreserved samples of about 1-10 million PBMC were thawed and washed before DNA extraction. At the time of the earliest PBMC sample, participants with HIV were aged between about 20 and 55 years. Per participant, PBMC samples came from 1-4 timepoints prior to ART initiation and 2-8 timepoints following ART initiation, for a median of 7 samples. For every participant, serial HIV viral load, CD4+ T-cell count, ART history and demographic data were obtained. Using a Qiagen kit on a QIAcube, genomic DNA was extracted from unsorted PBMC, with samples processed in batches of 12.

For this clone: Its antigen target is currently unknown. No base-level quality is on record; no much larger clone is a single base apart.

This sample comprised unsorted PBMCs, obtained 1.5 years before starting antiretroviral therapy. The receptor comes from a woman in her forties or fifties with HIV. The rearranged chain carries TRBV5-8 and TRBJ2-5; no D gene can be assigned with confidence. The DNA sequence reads TGTGCCAGCAGTCTTCGAACCCAAGAGACCCAGTACTTC. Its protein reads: CASSLRTQETQYF.